The 2 T cell receptor beta chains given below trace back to one sample, sequenced in a study of cytomegalovirus exposure and HLA in healthy donors. The PCR was carried out with 60 Vbeta primers and 13 Jbeta primers. This table comes from immunoSEQ multiplex PCR, and its TCRdb copy is limited to in-frame clones, with some not included. The data hold about 89,000 clones, with 60% to 80% observed a single time. The sequenced material came from PBMCs. These receptors were collected from a man in his thirties or forties in good health and CMV-seronegative.

This chain connects TRBV19 to TRBJ2-1; TRBD2 is a possible D gene (6 bases). The germline V and J ends were trimmed by 0 bases and 2 bases, with 23 bases remaining between them. The CDR3 is 20 residues long. CDR1 LNHDA and CDR2 SQIVND come from the germline V gene (reference sequence). This CDR3 is CASSIDPRDAGLQTYNEQFF. CDR3 in DNA: TGTGCCAGTAGTATAGATCCCCGGGACGCCGGACTACAAACCTACAATGAGCAGTTCTTC. Full variable domain (missing parts from reference TRBV19 and TRBJ2-1): DGGITQSPKYLFRKEGQNVTLSCEQNLNHDAMYWYRQDPGQGLRLIYYSQIVNDFQKGDIAEGYSVSREKKESFPLTVTSAQKNPTAFYLCASSIDPRDAGLQTYNEQFFGPGTRLTVL.

The chain couples TRBV5-6 to TRBJ2-5; TRBD1 agrees at 7 bases. The CDR3 totals 14 residues. Trimming cost V 2 bases and J 5 bases; bases outside gene matches: 6. In germline, CDR1 is SGHDT, CDR2 YYEEEE. CDR3: CASSLGDRAETQYF. The CDR3, as DNA: TGTGCCAGCAGCTTAGGTGACAGGGCTGAGACCCAGTACTTC.